These T cell receptor beta chains were read from a single sample in a study of T-cell memory formation after mild COVID-19. TCRdb reprocessed the 5' RACE reads via MiXCR and lists one record per CDR3 protein. This table has about 200,000 distinct CDR3 sequences, about a sixth appearing once. Sequencing was carried out using PBMCs or a T cell subset sorted from them (not recorded which). The receptor source for this set is an adult woman who had mild COVID-19 (a few samples of this study predate the infection). Cell type and time point are not known. Each CDR3 is given with its conserved first and last residue. The D gene is left open where the match is weak. Clone sizes are given selectively: once, few, many, or a class where the clone is expanded.

>many|TRBD1|TRBV29-1|TRBJ1-1
CSVGALGQGHTEAFF
TGCAGCGTTGGGGCCTTAGGACAGGGGCACACTGAAGCTTTCTTT
>-|-|TRBV7-8|TRBJ1-5
CASSSNRGVNQPQHF
TGTGCCAGCAGCTCAAATAGGGGGGTGAATCAGCCCCAGCATTTT
>-|TRBD2|TRBV25-1|TRBJ2-5
CASKNAGGPEETQYF
TGTGCCAGCAAAAATGCGGGAGGGCCGGAGGAGACCCAGTACTTC
>-|-|TRBV29-1|TRBJ2-6
CSVAYSGANVLTF
TGCAGCGTGGCGTACTCTGGGGCCAACGTCCTGACTTTC
>-|TRBD1|TRBV19|TRBJ1-2
CASSIARTGGTYYGYTF
TGTGCCAGTAGTATAGCCCGGACAGGGGGCACTTACTATGGCTACACCTTC
>-|-|TRBV25-1|TRBJ2-3
CASSHDSLYTDTQYF
TGTGCCAGCAGCCACGACAGCCTCTACACAGATACGCAGTATTTT
>few|-|TRBV11-2|TRBJ1-4
CASSHLFRGGEKLFF
TGTGCCAGCAGCCATCTGTTCAGGGGCGGTGAAAAACTGTTTTTT
>few|-|TRBV14|TRBJ2-2
CASSQDLRRAGELFF
TGTGCCAGCAGCCAAGATCTTAGGCGGGCCGGGGAGCTGTTTTTT
>many|TRBD1|TRBV18|TRBJ2-6
CASSPGTAGANVLTF
TGTGCCAGCTCACCCGGGACAGCTGGGGCCAACGTCCTGACTTTC
>few|TRBD2|TRBV10-3|TRBJ2-7
CAISESSGGPYEQYF
TGTGCCATCAGTGAGTCTTCGGGAGGGCCCTACGAGCAGTACTTC
>few|TRBD2|TRBV2|TRBJ2-1
CASSVTSGGAGEQFF
TGTGCCAGCAGTGTTACTAGCGGGGGGGCAGGAGAGCAGTTCTTC
>few|-|TRBV12-3/TRBV12-4|TRBJ2-7
CASLVGGGHYEQYF
TGTGCCAGTCTAGTAGGAGGGGGCCACTACGAGCAGTACTTC
>-|-|TRBV2|TRBJ1-2
CASSLYTGGKGYTF
TGTGCCAGCAGTCTGTATACGGGGGGTAAGGGCTACACCTTC
>-|TRBD1|TRBV30|TRBJ1-1
CAWARTGSTEAFF
TGTGCCTGGGCCCGGACAGGGAGCACTGAAGCTTTCTTT
>many|TRBD2|TRBV5-1|TRBJ2-3
CASSLGTSEASDTQYF
TGCGCCAGCAGCCTAGGGACTAGCGAGGCCTCAGATACGCAGTATTTT
>few|TRBD1|TRBV5-1|TRBJ2-7
CASSVPTGSYEQYF
TGCGCCAGCAGCGTACCGACAGGGAGCTACGAGCAGTACTTC
>-|TRBD2|TRBV11-2|TRBJ2-1
CASNPGGPGEQFF
TGTGCCAGCAACCCGGGAGGGCCGGGTGAGCAGTTCTTC
>few|TRBD1|TRBV6-5|TRBJ1-1
CASSRDRDNTEAFF
TGTGCCAGCAGTCGAGACAGGGATAACACTGAAGCTTTCTTT
>few|-|TRBV7-2|TRBJ2-5
CASSLERERLMETQYF
TGTGCCAGCAGCTTAGAACGGGAGAGGTTAATGGAGACCCAGTACTTC
>-|-|TRBV6-6|TRBJ1-3
CASSYTGSGASGNTIYF
TGTGCCAGCAGTTACACCGGGTCAGGGGCTTCTGGAAACACCATATATTTT
>-|TRBD1|TRBV3-1|TRBJ2-7
CASSQPGTALYEQYF
TGTGCCAGCAGCCAGCCCGGGACAGCCCTCTACGAGCAGTACTTC
>few|-|TRBV18|TRBJ2-7
CASSPNVGDEQYF
TGTGCCAGCTCCCCAAACGTGGGGGACGAGCAGTACTTC
>-|-|TRBV12-3/TRBV12-4|TRBJ1-2
CASNQQKIYGYTF
TGTGCCAGCAACCAACAGAAAATCTATGGCTACACCTTC
>-|TRBD2|TRBV7-2|TRBJ2-1
CASSLILASGSSYNEQFF
TGTGCCAGCAGCTTAATTTTGGCTAGCGGGAGCTCCTACAATGAGCAGTTCTTC
>few|-|TRBV12-3/TRBV12-4|TRBJ2-2
CASRTGTDVTGELFF
TGTGCCAGCAGAACCGGGACGGATGTCACCGGGGAGCTGTTTTTT
>-|-|TRBV20-1|TRBJ1-2
CSARMRALGYTF
TGCAGTGCTAGAATGCGGGCCCTCGGCTACACCTTC
>few|-|TRBV5-1|TRBJ2-3
CASSPAVGGTDTQYF
TGCGCCAGCAGCCCCGCGGTGGGGGGAACAGATACGCAGTATTTT
>-|-|TRBV4-2|TRBJ2-7
CASSQEISYEQYF
TGTGCCAGCAGCCAAGAGATCTCCTACGAGCAGTACTTC
>-|-|TRBV30|TRBJ1-2
CAWGTHGYTF
TGTGCCTGGGGGACCCATGGCTACACCTTC
>-|-|TRBV18|TRBJ2-2
CASSRDQGNTGELFF
TGTGCCAGCTCACGCGACCAGGGGAACACCGGGGAGCTGTTTTTT
>-|-|TRBV7-9|TRBJ2-5
CASSLVGRTFQETQYF
TGTGCCAGCAGCTTAGTGGGCAGGACCTTCCAAGAGACCCAGTACTTC
>few|-|TRBV6-1|TRBJ2-1
CASSVGGNSYNEQFF
TGTGCCAGCAGTGTAGGCGGGAACTCCTACAATGAGCAGTTCTTC
>few|TRBD1|TRBV12-3/TRBV12-4|TRBJ2-7
CASSSDRGNYEQYF
TGTGCCAGCAGTTCCGACAGGGGCAATTACGAGCAGTACTTC
>-|TRBD2|TRBV18|TRBJ2-3
CASSPPGTSSTDTQYF
TGTGCCAGCTCACCACCCGGGACTAGCAGCACAGATACGCAGTATTTT
>-|TRBD1|TRBV18|TRBJ1-1
CASTDRATTEAFF
TGTGCCAGCACAGACAGGGCGACCACTGAAGCTTTCTTT
>few|-|TRBV6-5|TRBJ2-1
CASSYGSSKEQFF
TGTGCCAGCAGTTACGGATCTAGCAAGGAGCAGTTCTTC
>-|TRBD1|TRBV12-3/TRBV12-4|TRBJ2-1
CASRPGTGAYNEQFF
TGTGCCAGCAGGCCCGGGACAGGGGCCTACAATGAGCAGTTCTTC